Presented here are 28 T cell receptor beta chains from one specimen sequenced in a study of blood T cell repertoires in COVID-19. Assay: immunoSEQ multiplex PCR; the TCRdb copy retains only in-frame clones and omits some. The repertoire holds tens of thousands of clones, with 89% as singletons. Sequenced: peripheral blood. These receptors were taken from a man aged 45-60 years with COVID-19, enrolled during active disease.

This chain uses TRBV4-1 with TRBJ2-7, with a possible D match to TRBD1 (9 bases). The CDR3 is 17 residues long. V was shortened by 0 bases and J by 7 bases, with 22 bases between the two germline ends. Germline-derived CDR1 and CDR2 are MGHRA and YSYEKL. The DNA of the CDR3 is TGCGCCAGCAGCCAAGATTCGGGGGGGACAGGGAGCATAGAGCAGTACTTC. Translation gives CASSQDSGGTGSIEQYF.

The chain employs TRBV6-6 and TRBJ1-2, with a weak D call TRBD1 (6 bases). This CDR3 has 13 amino acids. V shed 6 bases and J shed 6 bases, with 14 bases lying between them. CDR1 is MNHNY and CDR2 is SVGAGI in the germline V gene (reference sequence). CDR3 loop: CASRQDRLDGYTF. The CDR3, as DNA: TGTGCCAGCAGACAAGACAGGCTAGATGGCTACACCTTC.

The chain recombines TRBV7-2 with TRBJ1-1, with TRBD1 identical over 9 bases. Trimming removed 5 bases from V and 10 bases from J; junction bases left unmatched: 8. Per the germline V gene, CDR1 is SGHTA and CDR2 is FQGNSA. The CDR3 extends over 13 amino acids. Here the CDR3 DNA reads TGTGCCAGCAGCCAAAACACAGGGGGCAGAGCTTTCTTT. Amino acids: CASSQNTGGRAFF.

This chain connects TRBV10-3 to TRBJ1-5; D not certain. This CDR3 contains 13 residues. The V end lost 8 bases, the J end lost 0 bases, and 8 bases lay between the germline ends. CDR1 is ENHRY, CDR2 SYGVKD, per germline. The CDR3 sequence is CAIGEHSNQPQHF. CDR3 nucleotide sequence: TGTGCCATCGGGGAGCATAGCAATCAGCCCCAGCATTTT.

The chain carries TRBV4-2 and TRBJ2-3; 7 positions match TRBD2. This CDR3 spans 17 amino acids. J gave up 0 bases and V 0 bases, and 6 bases lay outside the gene matches. In germline, CDR1 is LGHNA, CDR2 YNFKEQ. CDR3 nucleotide sequence: TGTGCCAGCAGCCAAGATCCCCAGGGAGGGAGCACAGATACGCAGTATTTT. It codes for CASSQDPQGGSTDTQYF.

About this clone itself: Mismatch with germline at one junction end may stem from a read error. This rearrangement joins TRBV7-9 to TRBJ1-1; maybe TRBD1 (6 bases). This CDR3 has 14 amino acids. The V gene's germline CDR1 is SEHNR and CDR2 FQNEAQ (reference sequence). The CDR3 reads CASSIAARGTEAFF. The CDR3 DNA reads TGTGCCAGCAGCATAGCGGCTAGGGGGACTGAAGCTTTCTTT.

The chain employs TRBV28 and TRBJ1-2; 9 positions match TRBD1. The CDR3 runs 13 residues. V was clipped by 6 bases and J by 8 bases; unmatched bases: 7. Germline V gives CDR1 MDHEN, CDR2 SYDVKM. CDR3 nucleotides: TGTGCCAGCAGCCTGGGACAGGGCGGGGGCTACACCTTC. This encodes CASSLGQGGGYTF.

This chain joins TRBV7-9 and TRBJ2-2; tentatively, D is TRBD1 (5 bases). Between the trimmed V and J ends, which lost 5 bases and 0 bases, there was a span of 10 bases. The germline V gene encodes CDR1 SEHNR and CDR2 FQNEAQ (reference sequence). The CDR3 totals 15 residues. The CDR3 spells CASSVSTANTGELFF. As DNA, the CDR3 is TGTGCCAGCAGCGTATCGACAGCGAACACCGGGGAGCTGTTTTTT. Using reference TRBV7-9 and TRBJ2-2 for the parts outside the CDR3, the full variable domain is DTGVSQNPRHKITKRGQNVTFRCDPISEHNRLYWYRQTLGQGPEFLTYFQNEAQLEKSRLLSDRFSAERPKGSFSTLEIQRTEQGDSAMYLCASSVSTANTGELFFGEGSRLTVL.

In its sample, this clone was seen a few times. The chain has TRBV18 and TRBJ1-5, with D uncertain. CDR1 is KGHSH and CDR2 is LQKENI in the germline V gene. CDR3 size: 14 residues. Trimming left V 0 bases short and J 7 bases short, with 10 bases between. The CDR3 DNA is TGTGCCAGCTCACCACCGGGCAGTGGACAGCCCCAGCATTTT. Translation gives CASSPPGSGQPQHF. Full variable domain (remainder filled in from reference TRBV18 and TRBJ1-5): NAGVMQNPRHLVRRRGQEARLRCSPMKGHSHVYWYRQLPEEGLKFMVYLQKENIIDESGMPKERFSAEFPKEGPSILRIQQVVRGDSAAYFCASSPPGSGQPQHFGDGTRLSIL.

The chain combines TRBV6-5 with TRBJ1-2; 9 bases are a match to TRBD1. The J segment lost 8 bases and the V segment lost 7 bases, leaving 14 bases of the junction unmatched. Germline CDR1 is MNHEY and CDR2 is SVGAGI. There are 15 residues in the CDR3. The CDR3 region has the DNA TGTGCCAGCACCTTACTCCCGGGACAGGGTGGAGGCTACACCTTC. Translated: CASTLLPGQGGGYTF.

The chain carries TRBV28 and TRBJ1-6, with D possibly being TRBD1 (6 bases). Trimming took off 5 bases at V and 17 bases at J, with 16 bases between the two ends. CDR1 is MDHEN, CDR2 SYDVKM, per germline. The CDR3 contains 12 residues. The CDR3 DNA reads TGTGCCAGCAGTACACAGGGATTGCCCTTCCACTTT. It specifies CASSTQGLPFHF.

V gene TRBV6-5 combines with J gene TRBJ1-4, with TRBD1 matching 8 bases. V was pared by 2 bases and J by 8 bases, with 7 bases of the junction left unmatched. Germline assignment: CDR1 MNHEY and CDR2 SVGAGI. The CDR3 is 15 residues long. The CDR3 is CASSYQGASPEKLFF. The CDR3 coding sequence is TGTGCCAGCAGTTACCAGGGGGCGTCTCCCGAAAAACTGTTTTTT.

The chain links TRBV4-2 to TRBJ2-1; possibly TRBD2 for D (5 bases). The CDR3 is 15 amino acids. Per the germline V gene, CDR1 is LGHNA and CDR2 is YNFKEQ. V gave up 2 bases and J gave up 2 bases, with 10 bases separating them. CDR3 DNA sequence: TGTGCCAGCAGCCAACTGGGAGAAACCTACAATGAGCAGTTCTTC. This codes for CASSQLGETYNEQFF.

The chain recombines TRBV12-3 or TRBV12-4 with TRBJ2-7; maybe TRBD1 (6 bases). V lost 3 bases and J 5 bases, leaving 8 bases between the germline ends. The CDR3 extends over 12 amino acids. The CDR3 region has the DNA TGTGCCAGCAGTTTTCCAGGGGACGAGCAGTACTTC. Translated: CASSFPGDEQYF.

The rearrangement uses TRBV7-2 and TRBJ1-2; tentatively, D is TRBD1 (6 bases). V dropped 1 base and J dropped 4 bases, with 13 bases sitting between them. The germline V gene encodes CDR1 SGHTA and CDR2 FQGNSA. This CDR3 contains 15 residues. The CDR3 region is CASSLGGGGFYGYTF. DNA for the CDR3: TGTGCCAGCAGCTTAGGAGGGGGTGGGTTCTATGGCTACACCTTC.

V and J are TRBV2 and TRBJ1-4; 7 positions match TRBD1. The J segment lost 5 bases and the V segment lost 6 bases, leaving 6 bases of the junction unmatched. CDR1 is SNHLY, CDR2 FYNNEI, per germline. The CDR3 extends over 14 amino acids. CDR3 nucleotide sequence: TGTGCCAGCAGGGCCGGGACAGTCAATGAAAAACTGTTTTTT. This translates into CASRAGTVNEKLFF. Based on the CDR3 plus reference TRBV2 and TRBJ1-4, the full variable domain is EPEVTQTPSHQVTQMGQEVILRCVPISNHLYFYWYRQILGQKVEFLVSFYNNEISEKSEIFDDQFSVERPDGSNFTLKIRSTKLEDSAMYFCASRAGTVNEKLFFGSGTQLSVL.

The chain links TRBV2 to TRBJ1-2; possible D gene TRBD1, 5 bases. The germline gives CDR1 SNHLY, CDR2 FYNNEI. This CDR3 has 14 residues. The ends were cut back, 3 bases at V and 4 bases at J, with 12 bases in the middle. The DNA of the CDR3 is TGTGCCAGCAGTGACCCCCTGGACATCTATGGCTACACCTTC. It is translated as CASSDPLDIYGYTF.

This rearrangement joins TRBV7-9 to TRBJ2-1; the match to TRBD2 covers 13 bases. CDR1 and CDR2 from the germline V gene are SEHNR and FQNEAQ (reference sequence). After removal of 4 bases from V and 7 bases from J, the junction contained 10 bases not matched to a gene. The length of the CDR3 is 17 residues. The CDR3 is CASSYPGLAGEINEQFF. CDR3 in DNA: TGTGCCAGCAGCTACCCCGGACTAGCGGGGGAGATTAATGAGCAGTTCTTC.

V is TRBV2 and J is TRBJ2-2; D is uncertain. The CDR3 extends over 15 amino acids. V lost 4 bases, J lost 0 bases, and 9 bases lay in between. The germline V gene has CDR1 SNHLY and CDR2 FYNNEI. The CDR3 coding sequence is TGTGCCAGCAGTGTGTATCTCGCGAACACCGGGGAGCTGTTTTTT. This codes for CASSVYLANTGELFF. The variable domain in full, with the rest retrieved from reference TRBV2 and TRBJ2-2, is EPEVTQTPSHQVTQMGQEVILRCVPISNHLYFYWYRQILGQKVEFLVSFYNNEISEKSEIFDDQFSVERPDGSNFTLKIRSTKLEDSAMYFCASSVYLANTGELFFGEGSRLTVL.

The J gene is TRBJ1-3, the V gene TRBV4-1; D is undetermined. Germline loops: CDR1 MGHRA, CDR2 YSYEKL. The CDR3 totals 15 residues. The V and J ends lost 0 bases and 2 bases respectively, with 8 bases between them. The CDR3 protein is CASSQDDTTGNTIYF. In DNA, the CDR3 is TGCGCCAGCAGCCAAGATGACACAACTGGAAACACCATATATTTT.

This chain joins TRBV11-2 and TRBJ2-2; D is perhaps TRBD2 (7 bases). Germline V gene data show CDR1 as SGHAT and CDR2 as FQNNGV. The ends were cut back, 3 bases at V and 6 bases at J, with 20 bases in the middle. The length of the CDR3 is 17 residues. The CDR3 DNA follows: TGTGCCAGCAGCTTCCTTTTAAGGGGGGGGCACGCCGGGGAGCTGTTTTTT. Translated: CASSFLLRGGHAGELFF.

The genes are TRBV11-2 and TRBJ2-2, with TRBD2 matching over 9 bases. V lost 6 bases, J lost 4 bases, and 3 bases stayed unmatched. CDR1 is SGHAT, CDR2 FQNNGV, per germline. This CDR3 comprises 14 residues. In nucleotides, the CDR3 is TGTGCCAGCAGACCTAGCGGGGTCACCGGGGAGCTGTTTTTT. Translated: CASRPSGVTGELFF.

The gene calls are TRBV5-6 and TRBJ1-2; TRBD1 matches 7 bases. There are 16 residues in the CDR3. Trimming cost V 0 bases and J 4 bases; bases outside gene matches: 9. The V gene's germline CDR1 is SGHDT and CDR2 YYEEEE. The CDR3 DNA is TGTGCCAGCAGCTTGGTCGTAGGGGGCATATCCTATGGCTACACCTTC. This sequence encodes CASSLVVGGISYGYTF.

The chain couples TRBV9 to TRBJ2-5; a weak D match, TRBD1 (5 bases). V was cut by 0 bases and J by 2 bases, with 8 bases left in between. Looked up from germline, CDR1 is SGDLS and CDR2 is YYNGEE. The CDR3 contains 14 residues. CDR3 sequence (DNA): TGTGCCAGCAGCGTAGGACAGAATCAAGAGACCCAGTACTTC. Its translation: CASSVGQNQETQYF.

This chain links TRBV11-2 with TRBJ2-1; tentatively, D is TRBD1 (6 bases). In germline, CDR1 is SGHAT, CDR2 FQNNGV. With 6 bases removed from V and 4 bases from J, the gap between germline ends came to 16 bases. This CDR3 is built from 15 residues. The CDR3 reads CASRETGLGYNEQFF. As DNA, the CDR3 is TGTGCCAGCAGGGAAACAGGGCTGGGATACAATGAGCAGTTCTTC.

The chain has TRBV21-1 and TRBJ2-7; TRBD1, the table's D call, was not compared with the DNA. TRBV21-1 is a recognized pseudogene. This CDR3 has 16 amino acids. CDR3 DNA: TGTGCCAGCAGCAAAATTACCCGACAGGGTCCCTACGAGCAGTACTTC. Protein product: CASSKITRQGPYEQYF.

The chain joins TRBV7-8 to TRBJ2-7; 7 bases are a match to TRBD1. Germline-derived CDR1 and CDR2 are SGHVS and FQNEAQ. V shed 3 bases, J shed 0 bases, and the junction held 5 bases outside the gene matches. The CDR3 consists of 15 residues. The CDR3 is CASSLWTGDSYEQYF. CDR3 DNA sequence: TGTGCCAGCAGCTTGTGGACAGGCGACTCCTACGAGCAGTACTTC.

In its sample, this clone was seen once. The V and J genes are TRBV28 and TRBJ1-2; no definite D call. The CDR3 runs 12 residues. The ends were cut back, 5 bases at V and 4 bases at J, with 8 bases in the middle. Germline values: CDR1 MDHEN, CDR2 SYDVKM. Here the CDR3 DNA reads TGTGCCAGCAGTATACAGAGCTATGGCTACACCTTC. It specifies CASSIQSYGYTF.